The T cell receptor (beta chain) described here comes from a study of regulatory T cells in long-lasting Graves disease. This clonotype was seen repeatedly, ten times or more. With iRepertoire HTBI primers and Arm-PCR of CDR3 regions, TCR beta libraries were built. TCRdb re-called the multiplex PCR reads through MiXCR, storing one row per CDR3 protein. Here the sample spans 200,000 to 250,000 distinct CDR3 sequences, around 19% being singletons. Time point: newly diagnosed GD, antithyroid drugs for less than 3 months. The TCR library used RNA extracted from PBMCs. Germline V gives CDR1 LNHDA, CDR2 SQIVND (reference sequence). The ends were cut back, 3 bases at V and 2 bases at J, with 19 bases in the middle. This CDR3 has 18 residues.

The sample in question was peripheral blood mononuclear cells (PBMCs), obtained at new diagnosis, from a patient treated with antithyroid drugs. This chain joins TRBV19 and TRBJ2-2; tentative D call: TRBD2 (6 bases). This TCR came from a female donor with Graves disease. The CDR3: CASSIPRIRSGNTGELFF. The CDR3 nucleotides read TGTGCCAGTAGTATCCCTCGGATTCGTAGCGGCAACACCGGGGAGCTGTTTTTT.